A single sample gave rise to the 32 T cell receptor beta chains below, sequenced in a study of T cells in Graves' hyperthyroidism and ophthalmopathy. Amplification of TCR beta CDR3 regions was performed using RNA transcripts as template. HTBI primers were employed in a first-round RT-PCR of the TCR CDR3. From the multiplex PCR reads, TCRdb called clonotypes with MiXCR, one entry per CDR3 protein. The data contain about 350,000 distinct CDR3 sequences, roughly 15% of them seen just once; the ten biggest clones take up approximately 19%. The material sequenced was blood. The receptor set was obtained from a woman aged 55-75 years with Graves' ophthalmopathy.

There are a few counts of this clonotype. V and J are TRBV5-1 and TRBJ2-5; D unresolved. CDR1 is SGHRS and CDR2 is YFSETQ in the germline V gene. Deletions cut 2 bases from V and 2 bases from J, with 10 bases between. The CDR3 spans 14 residues. The CDR3 DNA sequence: TGCGCCAGCAGCTTAGGCAGGAAACAAGAGACCCAGTACTTC. Translation gives CASSLGRKQETQYF.

The rearrangement links TRBV24-1 to TRBJ2-3, with D tentatively TRBD2 (5 bases). The CDR3 has 15 amino acids. Germline loops: CDR1 KGHDR, CDR2 SFDVKD. V lost 4 bases and J lost 2, with 12 bases in between. Here the CDR3 DNA reads TGTGCCACCAGTGACCCCCTCCGGGACACAGATACGCAGTATTTT. Amino acids: CATSDPLRDTDTQYF.

This clonotype was found many times. CDR3 in DNA: TGTGCCAGCAGCTACCGACTAGCGGGACCCTACGAGCAGTACTTC. Translated, it gives CASSYRLAGPYEQYF. V gene TRBV5-5 combines with J gene TRBJ2-7; 11 bases are shared with TRBD2. Germline V gene lookup returns CDR1 SGHKS and CDR2 YYEKEE (reference sequence). CDR3 size: 15 residues. Germline trimming cut 3 bases from V and 2 bases from J; bases unmatched to any gene: 4.

This clonotype was observed at least ten times. The rearrangement joins TRBV27 to TRBJ1-3; D gene ambiguous. CDR1 and CDR2 (germline): MNHEY, SMNVEV (reference sequence). The CDR3 extends over 14 amino acids. V was pared by 4 bases and J by 1 base, with 8 bases between. This CDR3 reads CASSSTGSGNTIYF. The CDR3, as DNA: TGTGCCAGCAGTTCGACGGGATCTGGAAACACCATATATTTT.

This clonotype was recorded only once. A single base separates this from a much larger clone, so it may be a read error. The chain couples TRBV3-1 to TRBJ2-1; 9 bases are shared with TRBD2. The V gene end was trimmed by 8 bases and the J gene end by 7 bases; junction bases not matched to a gene: 9. The CDR3 consists of 14 residues. Per the germline V gene, CDR1 is LGHDT and CDR2 is YNNKEL (reference sequence). The CDR3 nucleotides are TGTGCCAGCGGCCCAGGGGCGGGAGGGAATGAGCAGTTCTTC. Amino acids: CASGPGAGGNEQFF.

The chain employs TRBV28 and TRBJ2-7; a weak D match, TRBD1 (6 bases). Trimming removed 6 bases at V and 5 bases at J, with 14 bases between. The CDR3 covers 13 residues. Per germline, CDR1 MDHEN and CDR2 SYDVKM. The CDR3 DNA reads TGTGCCAGCAGCCGCTCAGGGGTCCACGAGCAGTACTTC. Protein: CASSRSGVHEQYF.

This clonotype was observed at least ten times. A read error may account for a junction end that differs from germline. This chain uses TRBV2 with TRBJ2-1, with 9 bases fitting TRBD2. The CDR3 extends over 14 amino acids. The germline CDR1 and CDR2 sequences are SNHLY and FYNNEI. CDR3: CASSGAGGYSEQFF. CDR3 in DNA: TGTGCCAGCAGTGGGGCGGGAGGGTACAGTGAGCAGTTCTTC.

This clonotype was counted ten times or more. The CDR3 coding sequence is TGCGCCAGCAGCCAAGTCGGTAGCTCCTACGAGCAGTACTTC. As protein: CASSQVGSSYEQYF. The genes are TRBV4-1 and TRBJ2-7; unclear D gene. The ends were cut back, 1 base at V and 0 bases at J, with 7 bases in the middle. The CDR3 consists of 14 residues. Germline loops: CDR1 MGHRA, CDR2 YSYEKL.

Notes on this clonotype: This may stem from a read error, because a much larger clone lies one nucleotide away. The chain links TRBV12-3 or TRBV12-4 to TRBJ2-3; unclear D gene. This CDR3 comprises 13 residues. The CDR3, as DNA: TGTGCCAGCAGTCATCGGAGCACAGATGCGCAGTATTTT. Amino acid sequence: CASSHRSTDAQYF.

This clonotype has ten or more counts. The rearrangement links TRBV28 to TRBJ2-7; 9 bases line up with TRBD2. CDR1 is MDHEN and CDR2 is SYDVKM in the germline V gene. The CDR3 totals 14 residues. The trim removed 6 bases at V and 2 bases at J, leaving 5 bases unmatched. The CDR3 loop is CASRPSGETYEQYF. The CDR3 coding sequence is TGTGCCAGCAGACCTAGCGGGGAAACCTACGAGCAGTACTTC.

This clonotype was observed a few times. The CDR3 DNA follows: TGTGCCACCAGTGATTACTTGAGCACCGGGGAGCTGTTTTTT. Translated, it gives CATSDYLSTGELFF. V gene TRBV24-1 combines with J gene TRBJ2-2; no clear D. Trimming took 2 bases from V and 4 from J, leaving 7 bases between them. Germline V gene data show CDR1 as KGHDR and CDR2 as SFDVKD. The CDR3 runs 14 residues.

This clonotype was found a few times. This sequence joins TRBV29-1 and TRBJ2-5, with D maybe TRBD1 (7 bases). Germline V gene data show CDR1 as SQVTM and CDR2 as ANQGSEA. V dropped 4 bases and J dropped 4 bases, with 28 bases sitting between them. This CDR3 region has 18 residues. The DNA of the CDR3 is TGCAGCGTTGCCGGGGAGGCAGGGGGGTGGGCTGCTCTAGAGACCCAGTACTTC. This codes for CSVAGEAGGWAALETQYF.

This clonotype was seen only a few times. The rearrangement links TRBV3-1 to TRBJ1-5; D call uncertain. The germline V gene has CDR1 LGHDT and CDR2 YNNKEL (reference sequence). V gave up 0 bases and J gave up 3 bases, with 3 bases separating them. The CDR3 is 13 residues long. CDR3 nucleotide sequence: TGTGCCAGCAGCCAAGAATCCAATCAGCCCCAGCATTTT. This encodes CASSQESNQPQHF.

This clonotype was counted between two and nine times. This sequence joins TRBV15 and TRBJ2-6; D is tentatively TRBD1 or TRBD2 (7 bases each). Germline V CDR1 and CDR2: LNHNV, YYDKDF (reference sequence). CDR3 length: 18 amino acids. Trimming left V 5 bases short and J 1 base short, with 18 bases between. CDR3 in DNA: TGTGCCACCAGCTCAGACAGGGAGGGTTCGTCTGGGGCCAACGTCCTGACTTTC. It is translated as CATSSDREGSSGANVLTF.

The genes are TRBV27 and TRBJ2-7; possible D gene TRBD1, 6 bases. Germline-derived CDR1 and CDR2 are MNHEY and SMNVEV (reference sequence). V lost 6 bases and J 2 bases, leaving 17 bases between the germline ends. The CDR3 has 15 amino acids. CDR3 nucleotide sequence: TGTGCCAGCAGCCCCAGGCAGGGGATGACCTACGAGCAGTACTTC. Amino acid sequence: CASSPRQGMTYEQYF.

The chain recombines TRBV5-1 with TRBJ2-3; 9 nucleotides agree with TRBD2. The CDR3 is made up of 14 amino acids. Germline V gene data show CDR1 as SGHRS and CDR2 as YFSETQ. The V gene end was trimmed by 5 bases and the J gene end by 6 bases; junction bases not matched to a gene: 7. The DNA of the CDR3 is TGCGCCAGCAGTAAGGTAGCGGGAGCGGATACGCAGTATTTT. This translates into CASSKVAGADTQYF.

This clonotype was recorded at least ten times. This chain uses TRBV30 with TRBJ2-3, with a possible D match to TRBD2 (6 bases). Trimming stripped 0 bases from V and 0 bases from J, with 16 bases between. The V gene's germline CDR1 is GTSNPN and CDR2 SVGIG (reference sequence). This CDR3 comprises 17 residues. CDR3 in DNA: TGTGCCTGGAGTGTACGGGGGTTTGGGGGGAGCACAGATACGCAGTATTTT. It translates to CAWSVRGFGGSTDTQYF.

This clonotype was seen ten or more times. The chain employs TRBV7-2 and TRBJ2-1; 11 bases map to TRBD2. Germline CDR1 and CDR2: SGHTA and FQGNSA. V was pared by 5 bases and J by 4 bases, with 10 bases of the junction left unmatched. The CDR3 has 17 amino acids. The CDR3 region has the DNA TGTGCCAGCAGCCAGGTGCCCCCTAGCGGGAGGTACAATGAGCAGTTCTTC. Its translation: CASSQVPPSGRYNEQFF.

This clonotype appeared many times. V gene TRBV5-1 combines with J gene TRBJ2-4; possibly TRBD2 for D (5 bases). The CDR3 consists of 14 residues. Germline-derived CDR1 and CDR2 are SGHRS and YFSETQ. The ends were cut back, 4 bases at V and 8 bases at J, with 16 bases in the middle. The CDR3 spells CASSPDSQADIQYF. The CDR3 nucleotides are TGCGCCAGCAGCCCGGACTCGCAAGCCGACATTCAGTACTTC.

This clonotype was detected many times. The J gene is TRBJ2-5, the V gene TRBV11-2, with a tentative D call TRBD1 (5 bases). This CDR3 is built from 13 residues. Per the germline V gene, CDR1 is SGHAT and CDR2 is FQNNGV. Trimming removed 5 bases from V and 4 bases from J, with 11 bases in between. In DNA form, the CDR3 reads TGTGCCAGCAGCCCAGGGTCTGCAGAGACCCAGTACTTC. Protein product: CASSPGSAETQYF. The variable domain in full, completed from reference TRBV11-2 and TRBJ2-5, reads EAGVAQSPRYKIIEKRQSVAFWCNPISGHATLYWYQQILGQGPKLLIQFQNNGVVDDSQLPKDRFSAERLKGVDSTLKIQPAKLEDSAVYLCASSPGSAETQYFGPGTRLLVL.

J is TRBJ2-6 and V is TRBV6-9, with D tentatively TRBD1 (5 bases). Per germline, CDR1 MNHGY and CDR2 SVAAGI. This CDR3 is built from 16 residues. V was trimmed by 3 bases and J by 2 bases, leaving 11 bases between them. The CDR3 coding sequence is TGTGCCAGCAGTTACGTCAGGGCGACTGGGGCCAACGTCCTGACTTTC. It codes for CASSYVRATGANVLTF.

The sample holds many counts of this clonotype. The rearrangement uses TRBV7-9 and TRBJ2-1; TRBD2 matches 11 bases. The CDR3 is 13 amino acids. The V gene end was trimmed by 6 bases and the J gene end by 9 bases; junction bases not matched to a gene: 4. The germline V gene has CDR1 SEHNR and CDR2 FQNEAQ (reference sequence). DNA for the CDR3: TGTGCCAGCAGACTAGCGGGAGTTAGTGAGCAGTTCTTC. This sequence encodes CASRLAGVSEQFF.

This clonotype has ten or more counts. The CDR3 region has the DNA TGTGCCAGCAGCTTAGGGGACAGGGGGACCACAGATACGCAGTATTTT. Protein sequence: CASSLGDRGTTDTQYF. The J gene is TRBJ2-3, the V gene TRBV7-9; 11 nucleotides line up with TRBD1. V shed 1 base and J 2 bases; nucleotides not matched to a gene: 2. Germline CDR1 and CDR2: SEHNR and FQNEAQ (reference sequence). The CDR3 spans 16 residues.

The chain combines TRBV6-2 or TRBV6-3 with TRBJ1-5, with unresolved D. V gave up 8 bases and J gave up 6 bases, with 17 bases separating them. Germline values: CDR1 MNHEY, CDR2 SVGEGT. The CDR3 runs 14 residues. This chain's CDR3 is CASRVNSRSQPQHF. In DNA form, the CDR3 reads TGTGCCAGCCGGGTGAACAGTCGTAGTCAGCCCCAGCATTTT.

This clonotype was detected ten times or more. The rearrangement uses TRBV20-1 and TRBJ2-7, with 11 bases fitting TRBD2. Germline CDR1 is DFQATT and CDR2 is SNEGSKA (reference sequence). There are 16 residues in the CDR3. J was trimmed by 2 bases and V by 1 base; bases with no gene match: 7. CDR3 region: CSARGIAGGPTYEQYF. The CDR3 DNA reads as TGCAGTGCTAGAGGGATAGCGGGAGGGCCGACCTACGAGCAGTACTTC.

Many counts were recorded for this clonotype. The V gene is TRBV11-1, the J gene TRBJ2-1, with TRBD2 matching over 14 bases. The CDR3 contains 17 residues. J lost 2 bases, V lost 4 bases, and 4 bases had no gene match. In germline, CDR1 is SGHAT, CDR2 FQDESV (reference sequence). The CDR3 here is CASSWGLAGVAYNEQFF. DNA of the CDR3: TGTGCCAGCAGCTGGGGACTAGCGGGAGTGGCCTACAATGAGCAGTTCTTC.

This clonotype was detected only a few times. V gene TRBV27 combines with J gene TRBJ1-2; D may be TRBD1 (5 bases). The CDR3 runs 16 residues. Germline CDR1 is MNHEY and CDR2 is SMNVEV (reference sequence). V dropped 4 bases and J dropped 8 bases, with 23 bases sitting between them. For the CDR3, the DNA is TGTGCCAGCAGTTCCCACAGCAGGGCACCCATATGGGGCTACACCTTC. Translating gives CASSSHSRAPIWGYTF.

Remarks on this clonotype: With a much larger clone just one base away, this may be a read error. The genes are TRBV30 and TRBJ2-3; D might be TRBD1 (6 bases). The germline V gene encodes CDR1 GTSNPN and CDR2 SVGIG (reference sequence). The CDR3 is 15 amino acids. This CDR3 is CAWGVLHRATDTQYF. The CDR3 nucleotides read TGTGCCTGGGGTGTACTTCACAGGGCCACAGATACGCAGTATTTT.

This clonotype has just a few counts. At one end, the junction sequence differs from germline, possibly due to a read error. This chain connects TRBV5-8 to TRBJ2-5; 7 bases match TRBD2. CDR1 and CDR2 from the germline V gene are SGHTS and YDEGEE. The CDR3 runs 13 residues. CDR3 residues: CAGSRAGQETQYF. The CDR3, as DNA: TGTGCCGGCAGCCGAGCGGGACAAGAGACCCAGTACTTC.

The chain carries TRBV28 and TRBJ1-5; perhaps TRBD1 as D (6 bases). The CDR3 consists of 15 residues. Germline CDR1 is MDHEN and CDR2 is SYDVKM. Trimming took 3 bases from V and 4 from J, leaving 13 bases between them. CDR3 sequence (DNA): TGTGCCAGCAGTTTGCCGGGGGGGGCTAATCAGCCCCAGCATTTT. Protein: CASSLPGGANQPQHF.

This clonotype has a count of ten or more. The gene calls are TRBV7-2 and TRBJ2-1, with D tentatively TRBD2 (7 bases). The CDR3 spans 18 residues. Trimming took off 1 base at V and 10 bases at J, with 26 bases between the two ends. Germline V lookup: CDR1 SGHTA, CDR2 FQGNSA. CDR3 protein: CASSLGRFKVREGGEQFF. The CDR3 bases are TGTGCCAGCAGCTTAGGCCGTTTCAAGGTTAGGGAGGGGGGGGAGCAGTTCTTC.

The chain employs TRBV2 and TRBJ2-4, with a tentative D call TRBD2 (6 bases). CDR3 size: 12 residues. CDR1 and CDR2 (germline): SNHLY, FYNNEI. Trimming shortened V by 8 bases and J by 10 bases, and 15 bases separated the two germline ends. Here the CDR3 DNA reads TGTGCCAGCGCTCATGGGCGGGGTATTCAGTACTTC. Translation gives CASAHGRGIQYF. Drawing the rest from reference TRBV2 and TRBJ2-4, the complete variable domain is EPEVTQTPSHQVTQMGQEVILRCVPISNHLYFYWYRQILGQKVEFLVSFYNNEISEKSEIFDDQFSVERPDGSNFTLKIRSTKLEDSAMYFCASAHGRGIQYFGAGTRLSVL.